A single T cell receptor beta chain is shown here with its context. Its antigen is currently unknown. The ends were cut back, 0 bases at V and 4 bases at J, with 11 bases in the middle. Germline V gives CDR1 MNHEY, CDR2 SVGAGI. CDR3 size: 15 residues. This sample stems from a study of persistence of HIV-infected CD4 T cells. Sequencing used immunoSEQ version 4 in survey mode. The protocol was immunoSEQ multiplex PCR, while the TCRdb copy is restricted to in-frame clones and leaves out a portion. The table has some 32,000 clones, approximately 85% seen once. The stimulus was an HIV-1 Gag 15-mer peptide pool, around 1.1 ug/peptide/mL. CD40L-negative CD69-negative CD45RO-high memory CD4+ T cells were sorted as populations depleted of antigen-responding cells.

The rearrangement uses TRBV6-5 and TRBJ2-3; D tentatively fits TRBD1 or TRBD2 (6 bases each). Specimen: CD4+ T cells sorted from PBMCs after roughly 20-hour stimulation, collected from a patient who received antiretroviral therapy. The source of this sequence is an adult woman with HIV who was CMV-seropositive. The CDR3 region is CASSYSGASADTQYF. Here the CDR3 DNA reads TGTGCCAGCAGTTACTCGGGGGCTAGCGCAGATACGCAGTATTTT.